This record covers a single TCR beta chain. Its antigen remains unknown. The sample is drawn from a study of shared clonotypes between healthy human individuals. Study-level points and caveats: Only blood was sampled; tissue repertoires likely differ.

Generated by immunoSEQ multiplex PCR, the TCRdb table keeps only in-frame clones and is missing some. The sample records about 1 million clones, around 76% being singletons. From germline, CDR1 is MNHNS and CDR2 SASEGT. Trimming removed 3 bases from V and 10 bases from J; junction bases left unmatched: 15. The CDR3 is made up of 17 amino acids. Sequenced material: memory CD4+ T cells sorted from blood. Subset in this sample: CD45RA-negative fraction. This receptor was identified in a man younger than 30 in good health. V and J are TRBV6-1 and TRBJ1-6; 7 bases match TRBD1. The CDR3 sequence: CASSDFLATGWDSPLHF. In DNA, the CDR3 is TGTGCCAGCAGTGACTTTCTTGCGACAGGGTGGGACTCACCCCTCCACTTT.